These 15 T cell receptor beta chains were all obtained from the same sample, sequenced in a study of blood T cell repertoires in COVID-19 (dated by TCRdb to the early 2020s). Library preparation was by the immunoSEQ multiplex PCR assay. TCRdb took over this immuneACCESS table, retaining in-frame rearrangements with V and J assigned. Such tables are incomplete; in checked studies, under half of the missing clones stem from an unresolved V gene, and the remainder is unexplained. The sample table shows 100,000 to 140,000 clones, and 84% are seen once. The ten largest clonotypes hold about 4% of the sample. The specimen sequenced was peripheral blood. Receptors were obtained from a human donor in a cohort sampled during active COVID-19.

This chain joins TRBV7-2 and TRBJ1-1; D call uncertain. V dropped 3 bases and J dropped 6 bases, with 11 bases sitting between them. Germline-derived CDR1 and CDR2 are SGHTA and FQGNSA. This CDR3 is built from 13 residues. For the CDR3, the DNA is TGTGCCAGCAGCTTTCTGGTCCCGGCTGAAGCTTTCTTT. Translated, it gives CASSFLVPAEAFF.

The V and J genes are TRBV5-4 and TRBJ2-1; 8 bases map to TRBD2. The junction had 6 bases not matched to a gene; V was cut back by 0 bases and J by 7 bases. In germline, CDR1 is SGHNT, CDR2 YYREEE (reference sequence). This CDR3 has 15 residues. This chain's CDR3 is CASSLGAGVSNEQFF. CDR3 coding DNA: TGTGCCAGCAGCTTGGGAGCGGGAGTCTCTAATGAGCAGTTCTTC.

V is TRBV6-6 and J is TRBJ1-3; D is unclear. V was pared by 4 bases and J by 1 base, with 11 bases between. Germline lookup yields CDR1 MNHNY and CDR2 SVGAGI (reference sequence). The CDR3 totals 15 residues. CDR3 bases: TGTGCCAGCAGTTTCCCCCCAACTTCTGGAAACACCATATATTTT. Protein product: CASSFPPTSGNTIYF.

The CDR3 DNA sequence: TGTGCCAGCAGCCATCGGGGACAGCTTACAGATACGCAGTATTTT. Translation gives CASSHRGQLTDTQYF. The chain couples TRBV7-2 to TRBJ2-3; 7 nucleotides agree with TRBD1. This CDR3 has 15 residues. The V gene's germline CDR1 is SGHTA and CDR2 FQGNSA. V lost 5 bases to trimming and J lost 3 bases; unmatched junction nucleotides: 8.

In regard to this clone: Within the sample, other DNA sequences also encode this same CDR3. The chain is built from TRBV7-3 and TRBJ2-3; D is uncertain. The CDR3 consists of 16 residues. Between the trimmed V and J ends, which lost 1 base and 0 bases, there was a span of 11 bases. Germline CDR1 is SGHTA and CDR2 is FQGTGA. This CDR3 is CASSLNPAGSTDTQYF. As DNA, the CDR3 is TGTGCCAGCAGCTTAAATCCCGCCGGTAGCACAGATACGCAGTATTTT.

The chain joins TRBV28 to TRBJ2-4; the match to TRBD1 covers 7 bases. CDR3 length equals 15 residues. V lost 4 bases, J lost 0 bases, and 3 bases stayed unmatched. Germline V gene data show CDR1 as MDHEN and CDR2 as SYDVKM. DNA for the CDR3: TGTGCCAGCAGTTGGGACAGTTTAGCCAAAAACATTCAGTACTTC. It specifies CASSWDSLAKNIQYF.

The chain employs TRBV4-3 and TRBJ2-3, with 12 bases aligning to TRBD2. The CDR3 sequence is 17 residues long. Germline V lookup: CDR1 LGHNA, CDR2 YSLEER. The V gene end was trimmed by 0 bases and the J gene end by 4 bases; junction bases not matched to a gene: 5. CDR3 bases: TGCGCCAGCAGCCAAGATAAACTAGCGGGAGGCGCAGATACGCAGTATTTT. Protein product: CASSQDKLAGGADTQYF.

The rearrangement uses TRBV6-4 and TRBJ2-1; 9 bases are shared with TRBD2. Per germline, CDR1 MRHNA and CDR2 SNTAGT. The CDR3 runs 14 residues. The trim removed 5 bases at V and 6 bases at J, leaving 5 bases unmatched. This chain's CDR3 is CASSPAGGPNEQFF. For the CDR3, the DNA is TGTGCCAGCAGTCCCGCGGGAGGGCCCAATGAGCAGTTCTTC.

V usage is TRBV7-8 and J usage is TRBJ1-1; possible D gene TRBD1, 5 bases. The CDR3 consists of 15 residues. The V and J ends lost 1 base and 2 bases respectively, with 11 bases between them. Looked up from germline, CDR1 is SGHVS and CDR2 is FQNEAQ. CDR3 in amino acids: CASSLDGGVNTEAFF. CDR3 sequence (DNA): TGTGCCAGCAGCTTAGACGGGGGAGTCAACACTGAAGCTTTCTTT.

The chain carries TRBV7-2 and TRBJ2-7; maybe TRBD1 (6 bases). The CDR3 spans 13 residues. Germline V gene lookup returns CDR1 SGHTA and CDR2 FQGNSA. Between the trimmed V and J ends, which lost 3 bases and 4 bases, there was a span of 10 bases. The CDR3 loop is CASSFTQGYEQYV. The CDR3 DNA sequence: TGTGCCAGCAGCTTCACCCAGGGGTACGAGCAGTACGTC.

The chain uses TRBV7-6 and TRBJ2-3, with a tentative D call TRBD2 (5 bases). Germline V gives CDR1 SGHVS, CDR2 FNYEAQ. The CDR3 is 15 amino acids. V lost 5 bases, J lost 2 bases, and 14 bases lay in between. This chain's CDR3 is CASSLGNSYTDTQYF. The CDR3 bases are TGTGCCAGCAGCCTCGGGAACAGTTACACAGATACGCAGTATTTT.

This chain uses TRBV7-9 with TRBJ2-1; TRBD2 matches at 10 bases. The junction had 7 bases not matched to a gene; V was cut back by 2 bases and J by 9 bases. Germline V gene sequence: CDR1 SEHNR, CDR2 FQNEAQ (reference sequence). The CDR3 length is 15 residues. For the CDR3, the DNA is TGTGCCAGCAGCTTAAGGTTAGCGGGAGGAGCTGAGCAGTTCTTC. Translated: CASSLRLAGGAEQFF. The variable domain in full, completed from reference TRBV7-9 and TRBJ2-1, reads DTGVSQNPRHKITKRGQNVTFRCDPISEHNRLYWYRQTLGQGPEFLTYFQNEAQLEKSRLLSDRFSAERPKGSFSTLEIQRTEQGDSAMYLCASSLRLAGGAEQFFGPGTRLTVL.

V gene TRBV10-3 combines with J gene TRBJ1-1; 9 nucleotides agree with TRBD1. J lost 6 bases, V lost 4 bases, and 12 bases had no gene match. The CDR3 length is 16 residues. Germline V CDR1 and CDR2: ENHRY, SYGVKD. CDR3 in amino acids: CAISASSGQGVSEAFF. The CDR3 region has the DNA TGTGCCATCAGTGCGTCGTCGGGACAGGGAGTTTCTGAAGCTTTCTTT.

The CDR3 DNA is TGTGCCAGCAGTTACTATGGAGATCCAGATACGCAGTATTTT. Translating gives CASSYYGDPDTQYF. The rearrangement joins TRBV6-5 to TRBJ2-3; D unclear. V was pared by 1 base and J by 4 bases, with 9 bases between. The length of the CDR3 is 14 residues. Germline V gene lookup returns CDR1 MNHEY and CDR2 SVGAGI.

This rearrangement joins TRBV4-3 to TRBJ2-2; TRBD2 might be the D (6 bases). Germline CDR1 LGHNA, CDR2 YSLEER. The CDR3 is made up of 17 amino acids. V was shortened by 1 base and J by 6 bases, with 18 bases between the two germline ends. CDR3 sequence reads: CASSQVWAGRPPGELFF. The DNA for the CDR3 is TGCGCCAGCAGCCAAGTGTGGGCGGGACGTCCTCCCGGGGAGCTGTTTTTT.